The next 18 T cell receptor beta chains were all read from a single sample in a study of blood T cell repertoires in COVID-19. Assay: immunoSEQ multiplex PCR; the TCRdb copy retains only in-frame clones and omits some. The sample has roughly 150,000 clones; 65% to 80% are singletons. The sequencing input was PBMCs or T cells enriched from blood (not recorded which). The receptors derive from a woman between 70 and 85 years old in a cohort exposed to, infected with or recovered from COVID-19 (not recorded which).

The chain carries TRBV6-1 and TRBJ1-5; 9 bases match TRBD1. The CDR3 totals 16 residues. With 0 bases clipped from V and 4 bases from J, the junction kept 4 bases outside the gene matches. Per germline, CDR1 MNHNS and CDR2 SASEGT. The CDR3 DNA is TGTGCCAGCAGTGAAGCCGGGACAGGGCGGAATCAGCCCCAGCATTTT. This codes for CASSEAGTGRNQPQHF.

The chain has TRBV7-2 and TRBJ2-1; D remains unclear. Germline loops: CDR1 SGHTA, CDR2 FQGNSA. Trimming cost V 1 base and J 4 bases, with 11 bases left between them. CDR3 length: 15 residues. Here the CDR3 DNA reads TGTGCCAGCAGCTTAGAGTTGGCAGTTTACAATGAGCAGTTCTTC. Its translation is CASSLELAVYNEQFF.

This clone was counted only a few times. CDR3 bases: TGCGCCAGCAGCCAAGGACTAGCTCATTACACAGATACGCAGTATTTT. Translated, it gives CASSQGLAHYTDTQYF. The chain combines TRBV4-1 with TRBJ2-3; 7 nucleotides align to TRBD2. The V segment lost 1 base and the J segment 2 bases; nucleotides outside the gene matches: 6. The V gene's germline CDR1 is MGHRA and CDR2 YSYEKL. The CDR3 is 16 amino acids.

V and J are TRBV18 and TRBJ1-6; D perhaps matches TRBD1 (6 bases). Trimming removed 5 bases at V and 7 bases at J, with 15 bases between. The CDR3 length is 15 residues. CDR1 is KGHSH, CDR2 LQKENI, per germline. Written as DNA, the CDR3 is TGTGCCAGCTCATTCGACAGGCCAGGGAATTCACCCCTCCACTTT. This sequence encodes CASSFDRPGNSPLHF.

The J gene is TRBJ2-3, the V gene TRBV29-1; 11 bases agree with TRBD2. This CDR3 has 14 residues. Trimming removed 3 bases from V and 4 bases from J; junction bases left unmatched: 3. CDR1 is SQVTM, CDR2 ANQGSEA, per germline. This CDR3 is CSVETSGNADTQYF. The CDR3 bases are TGCAGCGTTGAGACTAGCGGGAATGCAGATACGCAGTATTTT.

J is TRBJ1-4 and V is TRBV7-8, with 8 bases identical to TRBD1. Germline CDR1 and CDR2: SGHVS and FQNEAQ. This CDR3 spans 18 amino acids. J gave up 0 bases and V 2 bases, and 8 bases lay outside the gene matches. The CDR3 reads CASSLSGGRDTTNEKLFF. In DNA form, the CDR3 reads TGTGCCAGCAGCTTATCAGGGGGCCGGGACACAACTAATGAAAAACTGTTTTTT.

This rearrangement joins TRBV9 to TRBJ2-5; 8 bases match TRBD2. J gave up 5 bases and V 4 bases, and 10 bases lay outside the gene matches. Germline CDR1 SGDLS, CDR2 YYNGEE. The CDR3 has 15 amino acids. CDR3 region: CASSLAGGNVETQYF. DNA of the CDR3: TGTGCCAGCAGCCTGGCGGGGGGAAACGTGGAGACCCAGTACTTC.

The chain is built from TRBV28 and TRBJ2-5; tentative D call: TRBD2 (6 bases). With 6 bases removed from V and 5 bases from J, the gap between germline ends came to 10 bases. This CDR3 comprises 12 residues. CDR1 and CDR2 (germline): MDHEN, SYDVKM. The CDR3 here is CASSRAGETQYF. CDR3 nucleotide sequence: TGTGCCAGCAGCAGGGCGGGGGAGACCCAGTACTTC.

This chain joins TRBV10-3 and TRBJ2-1, with 10 bases identical to TRBD2. J lost 5 bases, V lost 0 bases, and 10 bases had no gene match. The CDR3 spans 18 residues. Germline lookup yields CDR1 ENHRY and CDR2 SYGVKD. This CDR3 is CAISESGPGLAEHNEQFF. DNA for the CDR3: TGTGCCATCAGTGAGTCGGGGCCAGGACTAGCGGAACACAATGAGCAGTTCTTC.

The chain employs TRBV7-9 and TRBJ2-7, with D possibly TRBD2 on 5 matching bases. Between the trimmed V and J ends, which lost 5 bases and 2 bases, there was a span of 13 bases. Germline-derived CDR1 and CDR2 are SEHNR and FQNEAQ (reference sequence). The CDR3 contains 14 residues. As DNA, the CDR3 is TGTGCCAGCAGCACCCCGGGGTTTACCTACGAGCAGTACTTC. The encoded protein is CASSTPGFTYEQYF.

This clone has only a few counts. This chain joins TRBV9 and TRBJ2-5, with 13 positions matching TRBD2. The CDR3 has 16 residues. CDR1 is SGDLS, CDR2 YYNGEE, per germline. V was pared by 4 bases and J by 5 bases, with 8 bases of the junction left unmatched. CDR3: CASSPGATSGRETQYF. The CDR3 DNA follows: TGTGCCAGCAGCCCTGGAGCGACTAGCGGGAGGGAGACCCAGTACTTC.

The gene calls are TRBV5-1 and TRBJ2-4, with a possible D match to TRBD1 (9 bases). Germline loops: CDR1 SGHRS, CDR2 YFSETQ. The CDR3 consists of 15 residues. V was cut by 5 bases and J by 8 bases, with 20 bases left in between. This CDR3 is CASSPGLGTGYIQYF. For the CDR3, the DNA is TGCGCCAGCAGTCCGGGACTAGGGACAGGGTACATTCAGTACTTC.

This clone occurred a few times. The chain has TRBV9 and TRBJ2-7; 7 nucleotides agree with TRBD2. This CDR3 is built from 13 residues. Germline trimming cut 4 bases from V and 3 bases from J; bases unmatched to any gene: 4. The germline V gene has CDR1 SGDLS and CDR2 YYNGEE. CDR3 protein: CASSPGEGYEQYF. The CDR3 nucleotides read TGTGCCAGCAGCCCGGGGGAGGGCTACGAGCAGTACTTC.

The chain is built from TRBV6-5 and TRBJ2-7; D remains ambiguous. This CDR3 is 15 amino acids long. The germline V and J ends were trimmed by 6 bases and 0 bases, with 15 bases remaining between them. CDR1 and CDR2 (germline): MNHEY, SVGAGI. CDR3 region: CASRSHGLGSYEQYF. The DNA for the CDR3 is TGTGCCAGCAGATCACATGGCCTAGGCTCCTACGAGCAGTACTTC.

The V gene is TRBV30, the J gene TRBJ1-6, with TRBD1 matching over 9 bases. This CDR3 contains 15 residues. The junction had 8 bases not matched to a gene; V was cut back by 1 base and J by 10 bases. Germline V gives CDR1 GTSNPN, CDR2 SVGIG (reference sequence). CDR3 region: CAWSDSGTGKSPLHF. The CDR3 nucleotides read TGTGCCTGGAGTGATTCGGGGACAGGGAAATCACCCCTCCACTTT.

This chain uses TRBV28 with TRBJ2-1, with a possible D match to TRBD2 (5 bases). CDR1 and CDR2 (germline): MDHEN, SYDVKM. The CDR3 is 17 amino acids. V was pared by 5 bases and J by 7 bases, with 24 bases between. The CDR3 region has the DNA TGTGCCAGCAGTCCTCGAGAGGGCGCCGGTCGGGGTAATGAGCAGTTCTTC. It yields the protein CASSPREGAGRGNEQFF.

The J gene is TRBJ1-4, the V gene TRBV5-4; tentative D call: TRBD1 (5 bases). The CDR3 runs to 14 residues. V lost 1 base to trimming and J lost 10 bases, with 14 bases between them. Germline V gene lookup returns CDR1 SGHNT and CDR2 YYREEE (reference sequence). CDR3 residues: CASSLSDKSGKLFF. The CDR3 DNA sequence: TGTGCCAGCAGCTTGTCGGACAAGTCCGGAAAACTGTTTTTT.

In its sample, this clone was seen a few times. The J gene is TRBJ1-1, the V gene TRBV14; no reliable D call. The V gene's germline CDR1 is SGHDN and CDR2 FVKESK. The V end lost 4 bases, the J end lost 0 bases, and 12 bases lay between the germline ends. The CDR3 has 15 residues. CDR3 loop: CASSLSPGMNTEAFF. For the CDR3, the DNA is TGTGCCAGCAGCCTCTCCCCGGGTATGAACACTGAAGCTTTCTTT.